One and the same sample provided the 19 T cell receptor beta chains below, sequenced in a study of T cell repertoires in cytomegalovirus infection. TCRdb recomputed calls from the reads with MiXCR, one row per CDR3 protein. The table has fewer than 350,000 distinct CDR3 sequences, around a sixth seen once; the top ten hold about 12%. Sequenced material: PBMCs. These receptors came from a human donor in good health (CMV status not recorded). Some clones in this sample may be carry-over from other donors' samples.

This clonotype was seen a handful of times. Here the CDR3 reads CAIREDRGVLNEQYF. CDR3 nucleotides: TGTGCCATCAGGGAGGACAGGGGAGTTTTGAACGAGCAGTACTTC. The chain recombines TRBV10-3 with TRBJ2-7; 9 bases map to TRBD1. CDR1 is ENHRY and CDR2 is SYGVKD in the germline V gene. CDR3 length: 15 amino acids. The trim removed 6 bases at V and 5 bases at J, leaving 11 bases unmatched.

This clonotype was observed many times. One end of the junction does not line up with germline, which may come from a read error. As DNA, the CDR3 is TGTGCCAGCAGATTGGGGGGGGGCTCGGGCACTGAAGCTTTCTTT. Translated, it gives CASRLGGGSGTEAFF. The V gene is TRBV5-4, the J gene TRBJ1-1; D is perhaps TRBD1 (6 bases). The germline V gene has CDR1 SGHNT and CDR2 YYREEE (reference sequence). The CDR3 is made up of 15 amino acids.

This clonotype was counted at least ten times. At one of its ends the junction is not consistent with the germline gene, which may arise from a read error. This chain connects TRBV6-1 to TRBJ2-7; 11 nucleotides align to TRBD1. Germline-derived CDR1 and CDR2 are MNHNS and SASEGT. The CDR3 length is 14 residues. For the CDR3, the DNA is TGTGCCAGCAGCCGGACAGGGGGCTCCAACGAGCAGTACTTC. As protein: CASSRTGGSNEQYF.

The table lists this clonotype with many counts. The V gene is TRBV7-2, the J gene TRBJ2-5; TRBD2 is a possible D gene (7 bases). V was pared by 3 bases and J by 7 bases, with 12 bases between. Germline lookup yields CDR1 SGHTA and CDR2 FQGNSA. This CDR3 comprises 13 residues. The CDR3 protein is CASSFGGLGTQYF. CDR3 in DNA: TGTGCCAGCAGCTTCGGGGGGCTCGGGACCCAGTACTTC.

This sequence joins TRBV18 and TRBJ1-1, with 7 bases aligning to TRBD1. Germline CDR1 reads KGHSH; CDR2 reads LQKENI. This CDR3 region has 16 residues. V shed 3 bases, J shed 0 bases, and the junction held 7 bases outside the gene matches. CDR3 sequence: CASSPGSDRVNTEAFF. The CDR3 DNA reads as TGTGCCAGCTCACCTGGAAGCGACAGGGTGAACACTGAAGCTTTCTTT.

This clonotype was picked up many times. The chain has TRBV7-9 and TRBJ1-1; D possibly corresponds to TRBD1 (6 bases). Germline V gene lookup returns CDR1 SEHNR and CDR2 FQNEAQ (reference sequence). The CDR3 length is 15 residues. Trimming removed 1 base at V and 0 bases at J, with 9 bases between. The CDR3: CASSLVTGLNTEAFF. DNA for the CDR3: TGTGCCAGCAGCTTAGTAACAGGGCTGAACACTGAAGCTTTCTTT.

The rearrangement uses TRBV6-5 and TRBJ1-5; D gene uncertain. The CDR3 is 15 amino acids. Germline-derived CDR1 and CDR2 are MNHEY and SVGAGI. Trimming cost V 6 bases and J 0 bases, with 12 bases left between them. The CDR3 sequence: CASRGLPYSNQPQHF. CDR3 in DNA: TGTGCCAGCAGAGGGTTACCTTATAGCAATCAGCCCCAGCATTTT.

The V gene is TRBV6-6, the J gene TRBJ2-2, with 8 bases aligning to TRBD2. Per germline, CDR1 MNHNY and CDR2 SVGAGI (reference sequence). The V and J ends lost 7 bases and 6 bases, in that order; junction bases with no gene match: 10. This CDR3 spans 15 amino acids. The CDR3 DNA sequence: TGTGCCAGCACCCTAACTAGCGGTTTTTCCGGGGAGCTGTTTTTT. Protein sequence: CASTLTSGFSGELFF.

This clonotype was seen a few times. The rearrangement links TRBV20-1 to TRBJ1-5; D remains ambiguous. The CDR3 sequence is 15 residues long. From germline, CDR1 is DFQATT and CDR2 SNEGSKA (reference sequence). V lost 3 bases and J 1 base, leaving 13 bases between the germline ends. The CDR3 sequence: CSARDRPGSNQPQHF. In DNA form, the CDR3 reads TGCAGTGCTAGGGATAGGCCCGGGAGCAATCAGCCCCAGCATTTT.

This clonotype was detected a few times. This chain joins TRBV4-1 and TRBJ1-2, with no clear D. The germline V gene encodes CDR1 MGHRA and CDR2 YSYEKL. The CDR3 contains 15 residues. The germline V and J ends were trimmed by 0 bases and 4 bases, with 12 bases remaining between them. As DNA, the CDR3 is TGCGCCAGCAGCCAAGATCTTGGCTGGGCCTATGGCTACACCTTC. This encodes CASSQDLGWAYGYTF.

This clonotype was seen ten or more times. The genes are TRBV7-2 and TRBJ2-7, with D unclear. CDR1 SGHTA and CDR2 FQGNSA come from the germline V gene. Trimming took off 5 bases at V and 0 bases at J, with 14 bases between the two ends. CDR3 size: 15 residues. For the CDR3, the DNA is TGTGCCAGCAGCCCCGGAGTGAGGAGCTCCTACGAGCAGTACTTC. Its translation is CASSPGVRSSYEQYF. Drawing the rest from reference TRBV7-2 and TRBJ2-7, the complete variable domain is GAGVSQSPSNKVTEKGKDVELRCDPISGHTALYWYRQSLGQGLEFLIYFQGNSAPDKSGLPSDRFSAERTGGSVSTLTIQRTQQEDSAVYLCASSPGVRSSYEQYFGPGTRLTVT.

The CDR3 DNA reads TGTGCCAGCAGTTCCCAATGGGGGGCTGAGCAGTTCTTC. Amino acids: CASSSQWGAEQFF. This rearrangement joins TRBV6-5 to TRBJ2-1, with D perhaps given as TRBD1 or TRBD2 (6 bases each). The CDR3 sequence is 13 residues long. Germline values: CDR1 MNHEY, CDR2 SVGAGI. Trimming pared 4 bases from V and 9 bases from J, leaving 13 bases between.

The V gene is TRBV24-1, the J gene TRBJ2-3, with D perhaps TRBD1 or TRBD2 (5 bases each). The CDR3 covers 15 residues. The germline V and J ends were trimmed by 4 bases and 7 bases, with 17 bases remaining between them. CDR1 and CDR2 (germline): KGHDR, SFDVKD. The CDR3 coding sequence is TGTGCCACCAGTGAACCCCCGGGGCGAGGATATACGCAGTATTTT. Residues: CATSEPPGRGYTQYF.

This clonotype was counted only a few times. This chain links TRBV24-1 with TRBJ1-5; D remains unclear. V was clipped by 5 bases and J by 1 base, with 8 bases between them. Germline CDR1 KGHDR, CDR2 SFDVKD. The CDR3 runs to 14 residues. This CDR3 is CATSGSVSNQPQHF. CDR3 DNA sequence: TGTGCCACCAGTGGGTCCGTAAGCAATCAGCCCCAGCATTTT.

This clonotype has a handful of counts. The chain links TRBV7-9 to TRBJ1-2; TRBD1 is a possible D gene (6 bases). Germline V gene data show CDR1 as SEHNR and CDR2 as FQNEAQ (reference sequence). The CDR3 is made up of 15 amino acids. V gave up 2 bases and J gave up 8 bases, with 18 bases separating them. The CDR3 is CASSLLGRGPEGYTF. The CDR3, as DNA: TGTGCCAGCAGCTTATTGGGCAGGGGCCCCGAGGGCTACACCTTC.

The chain combines TRBV20-1 with TRBJ1-5, with D possibly TRBD1 on 5 matching bases. Germline CDR1 is DFQATT and CDR2 is SNEGSKA (reference sequence). This CDR3 region has 19 residues. Trimming cost V 3 bases and J 5 bases, with 29 bases left between them. The CDR3 protein is CSASPLSRRTLPMDQPQHF. CDR3 bases: TGCAGTGCTAGTCCACTGTCGAGGAGGACACTCCCGATGGATCAGCCCCAGCATTTT.

The sample holds a few counts of this clonotype. The rearrangement uses TRBV6-5 and TRBJ1-2, with D unresolved. The CDR3 sequence is 12 residues long. Germline V CDR1 and CDR2: MNHEY, SVGAGI. The CDR3 region is CVSLDSNYGYTF. In DNA form, the CDR3 reads TGTGTCTCTCTGGATTCTAACTATGGCTACACCTTC.

The chain has TRBV20-1 and TRBJ2-1; 7 bases are shared with TRBD2. V was pared by 6 bases and J by 8 bases, with 10 bases of the junction left unmatched. From germline, CDR1 is DFQATT and CDR2 SNEGSKA (reference sequence). The CDR3 is 13 amino acids. The CDR3, as DNA: TGCAGTGCCCGCTCTACTAGCGCCTATGAGCAGTTCTTC. As protein: CSARSTSAYEQFF.

This clonotype was counted between two and nine times. The V gene is TRBV6-5, the J gene TRBJ1-6; D uncertain. The germline V gene has CDR1 MNHEY and CDR2 SVGAGI. The CDR3 spans 15 residues. V was trimmed by 7 bases and J by 10 bases, leaving 20 bases between them. CDR3 residues: CASTPSFDGKSPLHF. DNA of the CDR3: TGTGCCAGCACCCCCTCCTTCGACGGGAAATCACCCCTCCACTTT.